This T cell receptor beta chain originates from a study of shared clonotypes between healthy human individuals. The germline V gene has CDR1 WNHNN and CDR2 SYGVQD (reference sequence). V shed 2 bases and J shed 4 bases, with 12 bases lying between them. The CDR3 contains 14 residues. As processed by the authors: Junction-only sequences produced by ImmunoSEQ had no quality scores, so filtering differed. Some clones are missing from TCRdb's copy, which holds only in-frame ones; the method was immunoSEQ multiplex PCR. V and J calls and clone size are as listed in that table; D and trimming were resolved from the DNA. Of about 2.4 million clones listed, roughly nine tenths are singletons. Study outcomes and limitations: Estimated clonotype richness was generally higher in naive than memory subsets.

As for this clone: Its matching antigen is unknown.

This sequence joins TRBV10-1 and TRBJ2-7; no clear D gene. The TCR comes from a man younger than 35 in good health. The specimen was naive CD4+ T cells sorted from blood. Subset given: CD45RA+ positively selected. CDR3 nucleotide sequence: TGCGCCAGCAGTGAGGCGATGGCGCCTTACGAGCAGTACTTC. This codes for CASSEAMAPYEQYF.